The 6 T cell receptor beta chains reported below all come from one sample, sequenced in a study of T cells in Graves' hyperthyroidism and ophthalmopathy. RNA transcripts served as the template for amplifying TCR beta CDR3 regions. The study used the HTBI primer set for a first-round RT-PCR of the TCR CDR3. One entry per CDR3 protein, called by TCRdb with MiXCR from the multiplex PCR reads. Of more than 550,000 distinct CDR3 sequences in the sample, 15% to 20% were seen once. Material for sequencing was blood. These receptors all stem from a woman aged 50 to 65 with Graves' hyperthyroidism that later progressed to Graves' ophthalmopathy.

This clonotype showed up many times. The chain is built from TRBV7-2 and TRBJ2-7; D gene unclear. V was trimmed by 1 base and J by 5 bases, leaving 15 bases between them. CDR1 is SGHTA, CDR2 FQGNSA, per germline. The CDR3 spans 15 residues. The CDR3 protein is CASSLGVSDKDEQYF. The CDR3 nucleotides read TGTGCCAGCAGCTTAGGGGTATCCGATAAAGACGAGCAGTACTTC. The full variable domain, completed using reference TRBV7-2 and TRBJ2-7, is GAGVSQSPSNKVTEKGKDVELRCDPISGHTALYWYRQSLGQGLEFLIYFQGNSAPDKSGLPSDRFSAERTGGSVSTLTIQRTQQEDSAVYLCASSLGVSDKDEQYFGPGTRLTVT.

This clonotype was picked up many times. The CDR3 protein is CASSERLADQETQYF. The CDR3 DNA follows: TGTGCCAGCAGCGAACGACTAGCGGATCAAGAGACCCAGTACTTC. The V call is TRBV14, the J call TRBJ2-5; 9 bases are shared with TRBD2. In germline, CDR1 is SGHDN, CDR2 FVKESK. CDR3 length equals 15 residues. V was clipped by 5 bases and J by 2 bases; unmatched bases: 6.

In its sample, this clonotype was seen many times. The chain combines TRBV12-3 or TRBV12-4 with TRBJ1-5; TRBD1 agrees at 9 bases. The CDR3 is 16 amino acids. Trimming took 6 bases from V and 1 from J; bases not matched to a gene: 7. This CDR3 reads CASSTDRGSSNQPQHF. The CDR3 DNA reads TGTGCCAGCAGCACGGACAGGGGCAGCAGCAATCAGCCCCAGCATTTT.

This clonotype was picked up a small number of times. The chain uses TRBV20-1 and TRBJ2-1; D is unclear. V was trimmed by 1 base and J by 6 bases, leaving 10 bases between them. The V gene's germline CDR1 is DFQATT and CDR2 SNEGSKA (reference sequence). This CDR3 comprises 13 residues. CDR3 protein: CSARVGNSNEQFF. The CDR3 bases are TGCAGTGCTAGAGTGGGCAACTCCAATGAGCAGTTCTTC.

CDR3 loop: CASSPLESNGYTF. The CDR3 nucleotides read TGTGCCAGCAGCCCCCTGGAGTCCAATGGCTACACCTTC. The V and J genes are TRBV7-9 and TRBJ1-2; D remains unclear. V shed 5 bases and J shed 6 bases, with 13 bases lying between them. CDR1 is SEHNR and CDR2 is FQNEAQ in the germline V gene (reference sequence). CDR3 length: 13 residues.

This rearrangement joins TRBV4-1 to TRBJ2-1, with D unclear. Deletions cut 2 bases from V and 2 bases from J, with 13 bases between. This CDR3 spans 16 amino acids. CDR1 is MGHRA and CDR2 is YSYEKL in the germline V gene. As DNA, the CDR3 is TGCGCCAGCAGCCAAAGACCGATAAGGCCCTACAATGAGCAGTTCTTC. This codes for CASSQRPIRPYNEQFF.